This paragraph covers one T cell receptor (beta chain) sequence. The data were obtained in a study of blood T cell repertoires in COVID-19. Study-wide background: Both acute and convalescent COVID-19 samples were obtained from the United States, Italy and Spain. In each case, the material was cDNA or gDNA derived from T cells, B-cell-depleted T cells, or PBMCs.

This CDR3 spans 20 amino acids. Under the authors' procedure: Researchers report that nucleated cell counts were estimated from reference gene primer amplification. Libraries were prepared by immunoSEQ multiplex PCR; TCRdb keeps only in-frame clonotypes and omits some of them. V and J calls and clone size come straight from that table; D and trimming were deduced from the DNA. The profile covers 150,000 to 200,000 clones, with 80% to 90% appearing a single time and roughly 19% taken by the ten largest. The clonotype comes from a woman older than 75 with acute or convalescent COVID-19. The J gene is TRBJ2-3, the V gene TRBV1; the D segment call TRBD2 is taken from the table without a DNA check. TRBV1 is noted as a pseudogene. The sample taken for sequencing was peripheral blood. The CDR3 loop reads CTSSHRRASGNLTSTDTQYF. The CDR3 DNA reads TGCACCAGCAGCCACCGCCGGGCTAGCGGGAACTTAACTAGCACAGATACGCAGTATTTT.